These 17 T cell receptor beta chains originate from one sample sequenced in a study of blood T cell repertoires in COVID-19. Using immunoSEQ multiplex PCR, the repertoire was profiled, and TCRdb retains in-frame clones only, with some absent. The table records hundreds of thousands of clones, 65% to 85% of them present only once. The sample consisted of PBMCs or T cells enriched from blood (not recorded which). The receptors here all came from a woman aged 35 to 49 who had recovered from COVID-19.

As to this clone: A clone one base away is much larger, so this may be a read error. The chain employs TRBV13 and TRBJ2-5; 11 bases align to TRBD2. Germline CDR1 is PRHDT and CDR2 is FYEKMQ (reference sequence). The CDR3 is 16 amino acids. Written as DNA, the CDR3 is TGTGCCAGCAACTTAATGACTAGCGGGGTGAAAGAGACCCAGTACTTC. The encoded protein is CASNLMTSGVKETQYF.

The CDR3 bases are TGTGCCAGCAGCCAAAGGCAAACAGGGGTCTACAATGAGCAGTTCTTC. This encodes CASSQRQTGVYNEQFF. The chain couples TRBV3-1 (or the pseudogene TRBV3-2) to TRBJ2-1; 7 positions agree with TRBD1. Trimming cost V 2 bases and J 3 bases; bases outside gene matches: 7. Germline V gene sequence: CDR1 LGHDT, CDR2 YNNKEL (reference sequence). The CDR3 is 16 amino acids.

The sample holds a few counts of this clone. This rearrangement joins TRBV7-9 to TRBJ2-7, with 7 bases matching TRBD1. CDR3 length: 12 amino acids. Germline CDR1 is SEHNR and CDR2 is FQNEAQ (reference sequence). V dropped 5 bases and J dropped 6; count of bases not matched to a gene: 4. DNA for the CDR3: TGTGCCAGCAGCACGACAGGGTCCGAGCAGTACGTC. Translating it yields CASSTTGSEQYV.

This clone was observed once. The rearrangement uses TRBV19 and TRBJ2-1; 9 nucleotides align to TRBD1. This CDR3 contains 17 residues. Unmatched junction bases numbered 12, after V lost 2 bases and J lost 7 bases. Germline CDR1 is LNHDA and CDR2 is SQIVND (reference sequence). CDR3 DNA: TGTGCCAGTAGTATATTAGGGACAGGGCGTAGGGGTAATGAGCAGTTCTTC. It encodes CASSILGTGRRGNEQFF.

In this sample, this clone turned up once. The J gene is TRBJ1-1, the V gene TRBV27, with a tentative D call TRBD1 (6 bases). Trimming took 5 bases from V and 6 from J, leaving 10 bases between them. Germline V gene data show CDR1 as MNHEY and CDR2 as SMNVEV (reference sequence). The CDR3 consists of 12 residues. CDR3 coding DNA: TGTGCCAGCAGTACGGGGGGCGCTGAAGCTTTCTTT. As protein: CASSTGGAEAFF.

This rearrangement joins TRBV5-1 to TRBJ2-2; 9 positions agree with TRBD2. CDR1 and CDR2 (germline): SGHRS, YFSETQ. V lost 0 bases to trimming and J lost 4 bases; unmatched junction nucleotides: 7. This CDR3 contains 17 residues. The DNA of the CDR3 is TGCGCCAGCAGCTTGGCGCATAGCGGGAGTATCACCGGGGAGCTGTTTTTT. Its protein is CASSLAHSGSITGELFF.

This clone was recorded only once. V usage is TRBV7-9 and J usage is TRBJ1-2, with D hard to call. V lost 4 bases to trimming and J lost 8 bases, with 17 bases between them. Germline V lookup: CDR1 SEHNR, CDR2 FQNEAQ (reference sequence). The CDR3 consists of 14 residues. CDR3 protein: CASSYASAKNGYTF. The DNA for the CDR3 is TGTGCCAGCAGCTATGCGTCAGCGAAGAACGGCTACACCTTC.

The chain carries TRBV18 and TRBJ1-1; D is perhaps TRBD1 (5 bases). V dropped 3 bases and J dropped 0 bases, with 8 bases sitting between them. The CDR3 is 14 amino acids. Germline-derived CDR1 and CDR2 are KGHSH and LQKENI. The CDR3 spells CASSPRTLNTEAFF. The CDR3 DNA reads TGTGCCAGCTCACCCCGGACACTGAACACTGAAGCTTTCTTT.

The CDR3 DNA reads TGTGCCAGCAGGTTGCGTTCTGGGGCCAACGTCCTGACTTTC. As protein: CASRLRSGANVLTF. The chain employs TRBV2 and TRBJ2-6; D remains unclear. The germline CDR1 and CDR2 sequences are SNHLY and FYNNEI. With 6 bases removed from V and 1 base from J, the gap between germline ends came to 7 bases. This CDR3 comprises 14 residues.

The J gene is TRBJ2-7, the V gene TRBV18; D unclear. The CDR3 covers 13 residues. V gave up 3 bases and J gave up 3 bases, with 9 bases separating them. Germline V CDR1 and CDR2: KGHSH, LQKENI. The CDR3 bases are TGTGCCAGCTCACCGGGCCTTTACTACGAGCAGTACGTC. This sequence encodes CASSPGLYYEQYV.

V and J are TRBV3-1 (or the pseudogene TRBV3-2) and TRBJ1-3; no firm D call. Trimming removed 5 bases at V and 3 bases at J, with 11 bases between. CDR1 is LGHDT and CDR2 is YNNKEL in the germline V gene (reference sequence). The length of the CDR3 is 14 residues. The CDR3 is CASSTPGIGNTIYF. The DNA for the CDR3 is TGTGCCAGCAGCACTCCGGGTATTGGAAACACCATATATTTT.

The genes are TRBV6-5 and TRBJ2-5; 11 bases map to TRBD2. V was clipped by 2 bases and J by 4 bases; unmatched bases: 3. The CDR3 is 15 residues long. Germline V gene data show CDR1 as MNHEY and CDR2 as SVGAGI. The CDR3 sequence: CASSYKLAGAETQYF. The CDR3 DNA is TGTGCCAGCAGTTACAAACTAGCGGGAGCAGAGACCCAGTACTTC.

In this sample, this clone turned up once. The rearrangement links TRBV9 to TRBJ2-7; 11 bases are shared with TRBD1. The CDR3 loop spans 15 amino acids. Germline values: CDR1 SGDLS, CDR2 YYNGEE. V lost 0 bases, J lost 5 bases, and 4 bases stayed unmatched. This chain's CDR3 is CASSVGGTGGDEQYF. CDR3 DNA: TGTGCCAGCAGCGTAGGAGGGACAGGGGGGGACGAGCAGTACTTC.

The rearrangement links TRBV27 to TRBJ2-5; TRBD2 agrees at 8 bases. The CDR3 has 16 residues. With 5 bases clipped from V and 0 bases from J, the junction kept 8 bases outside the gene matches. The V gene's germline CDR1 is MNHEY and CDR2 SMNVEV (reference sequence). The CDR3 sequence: CASSTGRGLYQETQYF. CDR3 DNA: TGTGCCAGCAGTACCGGGAGGGGCCTATACCAAGAGACCCAGTACTTC.

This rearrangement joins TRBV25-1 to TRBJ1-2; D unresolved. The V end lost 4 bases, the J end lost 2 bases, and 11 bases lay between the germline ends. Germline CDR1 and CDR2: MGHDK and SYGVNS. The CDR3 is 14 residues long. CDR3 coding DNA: TGTGCCAGCAGTGGGGAGACAAAGAACTATGGCTACACCTTC. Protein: CASSGETKNYGYTF.

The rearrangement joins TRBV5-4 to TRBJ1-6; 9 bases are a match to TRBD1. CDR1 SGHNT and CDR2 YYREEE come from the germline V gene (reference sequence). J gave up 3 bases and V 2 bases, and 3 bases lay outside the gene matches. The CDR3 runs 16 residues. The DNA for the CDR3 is TGTGCCAGCAGCTTTAAGACAGGGGGCTATAATTCACCCCTCCACTTT. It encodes CASSFKTGGYNSPLHF.

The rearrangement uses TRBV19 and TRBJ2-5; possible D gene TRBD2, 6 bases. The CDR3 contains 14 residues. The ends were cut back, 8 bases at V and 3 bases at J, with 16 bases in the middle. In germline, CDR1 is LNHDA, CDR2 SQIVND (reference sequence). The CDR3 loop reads CASSFGGGEETQYF. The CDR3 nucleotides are TGTGCCAGTTCCTTTGGCGGAGGGGAAGAGACCCAGTACTTC.